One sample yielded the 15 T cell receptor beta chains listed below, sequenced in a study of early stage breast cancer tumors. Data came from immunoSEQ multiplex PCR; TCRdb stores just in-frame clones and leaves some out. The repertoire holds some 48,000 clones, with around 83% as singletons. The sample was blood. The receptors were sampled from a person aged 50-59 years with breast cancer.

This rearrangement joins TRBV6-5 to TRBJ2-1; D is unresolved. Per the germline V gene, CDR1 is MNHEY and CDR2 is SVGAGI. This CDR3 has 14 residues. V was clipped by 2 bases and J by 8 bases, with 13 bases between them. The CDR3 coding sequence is TGTGCCAGCAGTTACCGCGACACCTTCGATGAGCAGTTCTTC. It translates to CASSYRDTFDEQFF.

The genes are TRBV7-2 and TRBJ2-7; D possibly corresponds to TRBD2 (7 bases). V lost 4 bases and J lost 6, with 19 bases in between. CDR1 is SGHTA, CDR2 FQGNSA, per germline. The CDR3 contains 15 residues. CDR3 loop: CASSSFGGATGEQYF. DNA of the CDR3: TGTGCCAGCAGCTCCTTTGGGGGGGCCACAGGCGAGCAGTACTTC.

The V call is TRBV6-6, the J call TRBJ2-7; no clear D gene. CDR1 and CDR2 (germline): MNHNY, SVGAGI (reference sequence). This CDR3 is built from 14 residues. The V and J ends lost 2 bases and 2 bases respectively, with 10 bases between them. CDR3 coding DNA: TGTGCCAGCAGTTACCAACTTACCACCTACGAGCAGTACTTC. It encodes CASSYQLTTYEQYF.

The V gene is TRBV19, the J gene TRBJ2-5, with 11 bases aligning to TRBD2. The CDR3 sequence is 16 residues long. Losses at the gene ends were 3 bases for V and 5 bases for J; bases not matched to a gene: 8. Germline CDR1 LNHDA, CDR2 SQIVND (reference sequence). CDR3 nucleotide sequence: TGTGCCAGTAGTATGGGTCTAGCGGGAGGCGGGGAGACCCAGTACTTC. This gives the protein CASSMGLAGGGETQYF.

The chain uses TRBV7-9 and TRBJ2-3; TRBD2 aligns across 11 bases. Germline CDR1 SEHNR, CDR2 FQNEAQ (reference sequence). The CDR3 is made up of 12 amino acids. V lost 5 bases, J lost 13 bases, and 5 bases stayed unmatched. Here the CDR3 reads CASSGSGGAKYF. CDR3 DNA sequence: TGTGCCAGCAGCGGTAGCGGGGGGGCTAAGTATTTT.

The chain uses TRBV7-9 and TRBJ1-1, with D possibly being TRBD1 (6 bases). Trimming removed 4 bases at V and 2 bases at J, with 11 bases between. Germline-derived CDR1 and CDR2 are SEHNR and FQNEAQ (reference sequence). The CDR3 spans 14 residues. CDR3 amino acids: CASSSRTVNTEAFF. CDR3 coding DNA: TGTGCCAGCAGCTCCCGGACAGTAAACACTGAAGCTTTCTTT.

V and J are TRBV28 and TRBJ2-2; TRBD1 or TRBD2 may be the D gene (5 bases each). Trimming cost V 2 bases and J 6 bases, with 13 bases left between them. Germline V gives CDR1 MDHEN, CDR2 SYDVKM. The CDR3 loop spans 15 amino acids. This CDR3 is CASSLGGGAPGELFF. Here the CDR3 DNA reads TGTGCCAGCAGTTTAGGTGGGGGAGCGCCCGGGGAGCTGTTTTTT.

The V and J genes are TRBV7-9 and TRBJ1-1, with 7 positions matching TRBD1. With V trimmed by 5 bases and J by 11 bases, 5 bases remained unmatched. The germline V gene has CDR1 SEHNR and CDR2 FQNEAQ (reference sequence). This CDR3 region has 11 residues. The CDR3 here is CASSLTGVAFF. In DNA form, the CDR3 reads TGTGCCAGCAGCCTAACAGGGGTCGCTTTCTTT.

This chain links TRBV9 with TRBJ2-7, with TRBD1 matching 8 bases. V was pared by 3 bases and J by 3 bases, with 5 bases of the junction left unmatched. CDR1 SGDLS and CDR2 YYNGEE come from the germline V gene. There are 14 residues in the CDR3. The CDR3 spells CASSARTGSYEQYF. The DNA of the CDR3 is TGTGCCAGCAGCGCCCGGACAGGGAGCTACGAGCAGTACTTC.

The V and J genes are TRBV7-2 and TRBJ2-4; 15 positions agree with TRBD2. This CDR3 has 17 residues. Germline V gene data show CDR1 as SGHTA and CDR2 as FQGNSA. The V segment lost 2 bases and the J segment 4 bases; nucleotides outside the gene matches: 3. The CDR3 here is CASSLWTSGGAKNIQYF. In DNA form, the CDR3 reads TGTGCCAGCAGCTTATGGACTAGCGGGGGGGCTAAAAACATTCAGTACTTC.

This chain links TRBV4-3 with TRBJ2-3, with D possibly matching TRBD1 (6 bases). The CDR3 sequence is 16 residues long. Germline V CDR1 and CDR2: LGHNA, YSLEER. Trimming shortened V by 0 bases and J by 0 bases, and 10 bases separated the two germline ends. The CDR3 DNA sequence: TGCGCCAGCAGCCAAGACAGGGGCGGGAGCACAGATACGCAGTATTTT. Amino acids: CASSQDRGGSTDTQYF.

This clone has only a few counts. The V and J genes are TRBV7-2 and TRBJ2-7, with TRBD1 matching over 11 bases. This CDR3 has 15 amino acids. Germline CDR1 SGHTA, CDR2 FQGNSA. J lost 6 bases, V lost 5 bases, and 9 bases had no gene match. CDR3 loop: CASSAQPGTGGEQYF. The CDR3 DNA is TGTGCCAGCAGCGCCCAGCCCGGGACAGGGGGCGAGCAGTACTTC.

The CDR3 region has the DNA TGCAGCGTTGAGACAGCCTACGAGCAGTACTTC. This gives the protein CSVETAYEQYF. This chain links TRBV29-1 with TRBJ2-7; TRBD1 might be the D (5 bases). Trimming pared 3 bases from V and 2 bases from J, leaving 5 bases between. From germline, CDR1 is SQVTM and CDR2 ANQGSEA. This CDR3 has 11 residues.

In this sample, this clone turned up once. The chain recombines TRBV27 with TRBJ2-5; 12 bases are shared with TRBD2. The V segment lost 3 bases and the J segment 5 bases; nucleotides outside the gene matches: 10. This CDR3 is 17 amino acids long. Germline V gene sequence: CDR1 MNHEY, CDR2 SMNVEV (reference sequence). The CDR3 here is CASSFGTSGSSWETQYF. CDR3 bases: TGTGCCAGCAGTTTCGGGACTAGCGGGTCCTCTTGGGAGACCCAGTACTTC.

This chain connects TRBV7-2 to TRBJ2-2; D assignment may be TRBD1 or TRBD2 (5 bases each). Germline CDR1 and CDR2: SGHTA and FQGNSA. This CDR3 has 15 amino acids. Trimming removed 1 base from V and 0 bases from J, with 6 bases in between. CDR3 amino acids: CASSLVGPNTGELFF. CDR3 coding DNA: TGTGCCAGCAGCTTAGTGGGACCGAACACCGGGGAGCTGTTTTTT.